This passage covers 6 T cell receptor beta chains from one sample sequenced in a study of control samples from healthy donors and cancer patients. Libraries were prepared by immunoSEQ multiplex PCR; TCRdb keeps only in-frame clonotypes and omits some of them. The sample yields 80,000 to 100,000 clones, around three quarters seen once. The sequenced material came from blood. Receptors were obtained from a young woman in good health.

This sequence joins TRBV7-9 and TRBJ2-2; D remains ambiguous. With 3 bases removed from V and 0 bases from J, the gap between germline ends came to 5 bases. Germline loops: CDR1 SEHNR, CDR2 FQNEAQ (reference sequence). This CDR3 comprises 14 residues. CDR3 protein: CASSFLSNTGELFF. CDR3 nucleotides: TGTGCCAGCAGCTTTTTGTCGAACACCGGGGAGCTGTTTTTT. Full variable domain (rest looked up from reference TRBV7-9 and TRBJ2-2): DTGVSQNPRHKITKRGQNVTFRCDPISEHNRLYWYRQTLGQGPEFLTYFQNEAQLEKSRLLSDRFSAERPKGSFSTLEIQRTEQGDSAMYLCASSFLSNTGELFFGEGSRLTVL.

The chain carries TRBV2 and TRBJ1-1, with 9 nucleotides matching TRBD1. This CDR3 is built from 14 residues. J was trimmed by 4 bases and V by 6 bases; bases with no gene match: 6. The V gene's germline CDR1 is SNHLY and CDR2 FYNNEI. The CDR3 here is CASRTGGWSTEAFF. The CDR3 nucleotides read TGTGCCAGCAGGACAGGGGGGTGGAGCACTGAAGCTTTCTTT.

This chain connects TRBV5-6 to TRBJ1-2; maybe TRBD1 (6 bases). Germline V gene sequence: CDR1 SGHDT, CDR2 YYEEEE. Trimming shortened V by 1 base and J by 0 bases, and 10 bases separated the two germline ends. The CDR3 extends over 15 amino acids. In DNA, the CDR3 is TGTGCCAGCAGCTTGAAACAGGGTTCTAACTATGGCTACACCTTC. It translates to CASSLKQGSNYGYTF.

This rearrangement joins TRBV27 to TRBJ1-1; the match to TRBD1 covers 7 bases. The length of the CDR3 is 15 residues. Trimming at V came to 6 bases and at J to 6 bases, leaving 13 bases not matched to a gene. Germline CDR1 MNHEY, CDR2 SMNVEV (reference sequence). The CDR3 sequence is CASRSQGSGSAEAFF. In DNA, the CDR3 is TGTGCCAGCAGGTCACAGGGGAGCGGGTCGGCTGAAGCTTTCTTT.

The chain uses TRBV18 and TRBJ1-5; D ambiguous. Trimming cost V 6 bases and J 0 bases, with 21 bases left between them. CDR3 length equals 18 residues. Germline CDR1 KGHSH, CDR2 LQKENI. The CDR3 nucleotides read TGTGCCAGCTCCCAAATGGAACGGGCTTCTTATAGCAATCAGCCCCAGCATTTT. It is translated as CASSQMERASYSNQPQHF.

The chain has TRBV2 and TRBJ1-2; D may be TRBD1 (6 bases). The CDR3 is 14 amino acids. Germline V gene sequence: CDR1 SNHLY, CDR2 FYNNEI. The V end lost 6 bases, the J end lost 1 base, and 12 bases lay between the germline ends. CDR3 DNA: TGTGCCAGCAGCGAACCGGACAGTAACTATGGCTACACCTTC. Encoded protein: CASSEPDSNYGYTF. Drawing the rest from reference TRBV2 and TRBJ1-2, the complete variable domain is EPEVTQTPSHQVTQMGQEVILRCVPISNHLYFYWYRQILGQKVEFLVSFYNNEISEKSEIFDDQFSVERPDGSNFTLKIRSTKLEDSAMYFCASSEPDSNYGYTFGSGTRLTVV.